The 9 T cell receptor beta chains listed next were all sequenced from one sample in a study of blood T cell repertoires in COVID-19. TCRdb's table, derived via immunoSEQ multiplex PCR, lists solely in-frame clones and lacks some. The sample lists about 140,000 clones; roughly 76% were seen once. Material: peripheral blood. These receptor sequences come from a woman aged 45 to 65 with active or convalescent COVID-19.

The rearrangement links TRBV12-3 or TRBV12-4 to TRBJ1-1, with D tentatively TRBD1 (6 bases). This CDR3 comprises 13 residues. Trimming took off 6 bases at V and 7 bases at J, with 15 bases between the two ends. CDR3 in amino acids: CASSTTQGFEAFF. The CDR3 coding sequence is TGTGCCAGCAGCACCACCCAGGGGTTTGAAGCTTTCTTT.

The chain is built from TRBV5-5 and TRBJ2-7; D gene uncertain. The CDR3 totals 14 residues. The V and J ends lost 2 bases and 5 bases respectively, with 14 bases between them. Germline V lookup: CDR1 SGHKS, CDR2 YYEKEE (reference sequence). CDR3 DNA: TGTGCCAGCAGCTTATCGTTTTCGTCCCACGAGCAGTACTTC. This translates into CASSLSFSSHEQYF.

The chain recombines TRBV6-6 with TRBJ1-3; TRBD1 aligns across 7 bases. Looked up from germline, CDR1 is MNHNY and CDR2 is SVGAGI (reference sequence). The ends lost 8 bases at V and 0 bases at J; junction bases unmatched: 10. The CDR3 is 16 residues long. Written as DNA, the CDR3 is TGTGCCAGCGGGACTGGACAGGTACTCTCTGGAAACACCATATATTTT. Encoded protein: CASGTGQVLSGNTIYF.

The chain combines TRBV28 with TRBJ1-2; the D gene is possibly TRBD1 (6 bases). The V gene lost 6 bases and the J gene lost 8 bases, with 16 bases spanning the gap. The CDR3 extends over 13 amino acids. CDR1 is MDHEN, CDR2 SYDVKM, per germline. As DNA, the CDR3 is TGTGCCAGCAGGGGGACAAAATCTCAGGGCTACACCTTC. This codes for CASRGTKSQGYTF.

The DNA of the CDR3 is TGTGCCAGCTCGCGGGACCGACAGGGGAAGAACAACGTCCTGACTTTC. Translated, it gives CASSRDRQGKNNVLTF. J is TRBJ2-6 and V is TRBV18, with 8 nucleotides matching TRBD1. Trimming at V came to 6 bases and at J to 9 bases, leaving 13 bases not matched to a gene. The V gene's germline CDR1 is KGHSH and CDR2 LQKENI. This CDR3 has 16 amino acids.

The chain recombines TRBV7-4 with TRBJ2-7; no firm D call. This CDR3 has 12 residues. V lost 4 bases and J 4 bases, leaving 8 bases between the germline ends. Germline lookup yields CDR1 SGHVT and CDR2 SQSDAQ. CDR3 nucleotide sequence: TGTGCCAGCAGCTCCTTAGTGTACGAGCAGTACTTC. This translates into CASSSLVYEQYF.

The rearrangement uses TRBV30 and TRBJ1-2; 8 bases align to TRBD1. The CDR3 sequence is 14 residues long. Looked up from germline, CDR1 is GTSNPN and CDR2 is SVGIG (reference sequence). V gave up 4 bases and J gave up 3 bases; unmatched junction bases: 7. The CDR3 loop reads CAWMPGQADYGYTF. The CDR3 DNA sequence: TGTGCCTGGATGCCGGGACAGGCGGACTATGGCTACACCTTC.

The chain combines TRBV10-2 with TRBJ2-7, with a weak D call TRBD1 (7 bases). CDR1 and CDR2 (germline): WSHSY, SAAADI. The V gene lost 7 bases and the J gene lost 3 bases, with 13 bases spanning the gap. CDR3 length: 13 amino acids. This CDR3 is CASKEGQNYEQYF. In nucleotides, the CDR3 is TGCGCCAGCAAGGAGGGACAGAACTACGAGCAGTACTTC.

The DNA for the CDR3 is TGTGCCTGGAGGGGGGACAGCTTCACTGTTGAAGCTTTCTTT. Encoded protein: CAWRGDSFTVEAFF. This sequence joins TRBV30 and TRBJ1-1, with 7 bases identical to TRBD1. V lost 3 bases and J lost 7; bases outside the gene matches: 11. This CDR3 has 14 residues. Germline loops: CDR1 GTSNPN, CDR2 SVGIG (reference sequence).